This entry lists 4 T cell receptor beta chains sequenced from one sample in a study of T cells in Graves' hyperthyroidism and ophthalmopathy. Amplification of TCR beta CDR3 regions used RNA as the template. When the TCR CDR3 underwent first-round RT-PCR, the HTBI primer set was used. TCRdb analysed the multiplex PCR reads with MiXCR anew, one entry per CDR3 protein. The sample holds 540,000 or so distinct CDR3 sequences, 15% to 19% seen once. The sequenced sample consisted of blood. The origin of the receptors is a woman in her 30s with Graves' hyperthyroidism.

In its sample, this clonotype was seen many times. In DNA, the CDR3 is TGTGCCAGCAGCGGTTTCCGGAACCGCTTATCTAGCACAGATACGCAGTATTTT. As protein: CASSGFRNRLSSTDTQYF. The V call is TRBV7-9, the J call TRBJ2-3; D ambiguous. V lost 5 bases and J 0 bases, leaving 21 bases between the germline ends. The CDR3 length is 18 residues. Germline-derived CDR1 and CDR2 are SEHNR and FQNEAQ (reference sequence).

This clonotype was recorded at least ten times. This sequence joins TRBV10-3 and TRBJ1-1; D uncertain. Germline V gene data show CDR1 as ENHRY and CDR2 as SYGVKD. The CDR3 extends over 14 amino acids. V lost 0 bases, J lost 0 bases, and 5 bases lay in between. The CDR3 protein is CAISESMVNTEAFF. CDR3 DNA sequence: TGTGCCATCAGTGAGTCCATGGTGAACACTGAAGCTTTCTTT.

This clonotype occurred many times. The rearrangement joins TRBV11-3 to TRBJ2-5; the D gene is possibly TRBD1 (5 bases). The CDR3 covers 14 residues. V dropped 4 bases and J dropped 5 bases, with 14 bases sitting between them. CDR1 and CDR2 from the germline V gene are SGHNT and YENEEA. The CDR3 loop reads CASSSRTKGETQYF. Written as DNA, the CDR3 is TGTGCCAGCAGCTCGAGAACCAAGGGGGAGACCCAGTACTTC.

The CDR3 DNA reads as TGCAGCGTTGGCAGCTCTAGCTCTGGAAACACCATATATTTT. The encoded protein is CSVGSSSSGNTIYF. The chain employs TRBV29-1 and TRBJ1-3; D remains ambiguous. Trimming stripped 4 bases from V and 0 bases from J, with 10 bases between. Per the germline V gene, CDR1 is SQVTM and CDR2 is ANQGSEA. The CDR3 contains 14 residues.